Listed below are T cell receptor beta chains from one sample, sequenced in a study of cytomegalovirus exposure and HLA in healthy donors. The protocol was immunoSEQ multiplex PCR, while the TCRdb copy is restricted to in-frame clones and leaves out a portion. The data hold 150,000 to 200,000 clones, with under 90% observed a single time. Sequencing input: PBMCs. The receptors here all came from a man aged 25 to 40 in good health and CMV-seropositive. Each CDR3 is given with its conserved first and last residue.

V gene: TRBV11-3
CDR3 protein: CASSYKSRGQGEGNEQFF

V gene: TRBV6-5
CDR3 protein: CASSPARGSNQPQHF

V gene: TRBV7-2
CDR3 protein: CASSTRLAGRTDTQYF

V gene: TRBV19
CDR3 protein: CASKRGDTQYF

V gene: TRBV6-6
CDR3 protein: CASSLGGNEKLFF

V gene: TRBV9
CDR3 protein: CASSVRWRNTEAFF

V gene: TRBV7-8
CDR3 protein: CASSLVVAGGPGNEQFF

V gene: TRBV6-6
CDR3 protein: CASSSQGNSYEQYF

V gene: TRBV23-1
CDR3 protein: CASSQKPQGLLVTHGEQFF

V gene: TRBV28
CDR3 protein: CASSPNFTGADGYTF

V gene: TRBV5-1
CDR3 protein: CASEAGGSSSGANVLTF

V gene: TRBV7-8
CDR3 protein: CASSLDVQGNEQFF

V gene: TRBV5-1
CDR3 protein: CASCDRTGADINTDTQYF

V gene: TRBV29-1
CDR3 protein: CSVATLADNEQFF

V gene: TRBV4-1
CDR3 protein: CASSQGGQYNSPLHF

V gene: TRBV4-1
CDR3 protein: CASSQETGGNSPLHF

V gene: TRBV28
CDR3 protein: CASSLDTSSTDTQYF

V gene: TRBV7-9
CDR3 protein: CSSSLAQAIRSYEQYF

V gene: TRBV4-2
CDR3 protein: CASSQEGTSQSQFF

V gene: TRBV10-1
CDR3 protein: CASSESESYEQYF

V gene: TRBV7-2
CDR3 protein: CASSLGQQGEDTQYF

V gene: TRBV6-1
CDR3 protein: CASGRFMNTEAFF

V gene: TRBV4-1
CDR3 protein: CASSQEVTGDQPQHF

V gene: TRBV13
CDR3 protein: CASSLWTSRVEAQYF

V gene: TRBV6-6
CDR3 protein: CASSRNRGTYEQYF

V gene: TRBV6-1
CDR3 protein: CASSGKTGTLGETQYF

V gene: TRBV6-1
CDR3 protein: CASSESTGFTSGYTF

V gene: TRBV4-1
CDR3 protein: CASSQDRGGTGQPQHF

V gene: TRBV14
CDR3 protein: CASSQSRAYGRGQRGYTF

V gene: TRBV5-1
CDR3 protein: CASSLRGSGGSSTDTQYF

V gene: TRBV29-1
CDR3 protein: CSVSVWDRNTGELFF

V gene: TRBV6-5
CDR3 protein: CASSYGSSGNTIYF

V gene: TRBV7-9
CDR3 protein: CASGGTGELFF

V gene: TRBV15
CDR3 protein: CATSRGQGDGNTIYF

V gene: TRBV27
CDR3 protein: CASSFRGTDTDTQYF

V gene: TRBV10-3
CDR3 protein: CAITTPVGGPKNIQYF

V gene: TRBV11-3
CDR3 protein: CASSPGTSGFYEQYF

V gene: TRBV18
CDR3 protein: CASSPYRDRGNQPQHF

V gene: TRBV6-1
CDR3 protein: CASSQTGDGEQFF

V gene: TRBV7-8
CDR3 protein: CASSPRVAGGTETYEQYF

V gene: TRBV7-7
CDR3 protein: CACARGLSGTDTQYF

V gene: TRBV10-1
CDR3 protein: CASSGQGRSYEQYF

V gene: TRBV6-6
CDR3 protein: CASGAGLREQYF

V gene: TRBV27
CDR3 protein: CASRRRTENQPQHF

V gene: TRBV28
CDR3 protein: CASSLMASGGSYEQYF

V gene: TRBV2
CDR3 protein: CASSLGQAGLNTEAFF

V gene: TRBV19
CDR3 protein: CASSRLVGSSGANVLTF

V gene: TRBV5-1
CDR3 protein: CASSSGGVTDTQYF

V gene: TRBV15
CDR3 protein: CATSSREASGSYEQYF